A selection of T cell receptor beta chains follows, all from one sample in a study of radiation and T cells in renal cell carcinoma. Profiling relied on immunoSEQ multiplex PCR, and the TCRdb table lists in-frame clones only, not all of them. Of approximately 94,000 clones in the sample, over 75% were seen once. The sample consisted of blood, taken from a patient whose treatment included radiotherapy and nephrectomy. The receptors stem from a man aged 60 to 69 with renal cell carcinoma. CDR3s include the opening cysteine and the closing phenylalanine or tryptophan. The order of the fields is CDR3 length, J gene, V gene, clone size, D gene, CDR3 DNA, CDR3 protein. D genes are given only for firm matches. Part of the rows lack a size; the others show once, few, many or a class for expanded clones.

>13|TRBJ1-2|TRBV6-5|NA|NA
TGTGCCAGCAGCATGGATCTTCGTCGTGGCTACACCTTC
CASSMDLRRGYTF
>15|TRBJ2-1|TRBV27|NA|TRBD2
TGTGCCAGCAGCGTCGGACTAGGCCTAAAGTGGGAGCAGTTCTTC
CASSVGLGLKWEQFF
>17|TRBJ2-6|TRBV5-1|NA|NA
TGCGCCAGCTCCATCGCGGGGGCAGGCTCTGGGGCCAACGTCCTGACTTTC
CASSIAGAGSGANVLTF
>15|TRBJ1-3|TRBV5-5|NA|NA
TGTGCCAGCAGCTTCCAAGGGGACTCTGGAAACACCATATATTTT
CASSFQGDSGNTIYF
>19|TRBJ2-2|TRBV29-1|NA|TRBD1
TGCAGCGCCGCGTCCCCGGGACAGGGAGTTCGAGGGAACACCGGGGAGCTGTTTTTT
CSAASPGQGVRGNTGELFF
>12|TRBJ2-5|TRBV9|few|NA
TGTGCCAGCAGCGTAGGGGATGAGACCCAGTACTTC
CASSVGDETQYF
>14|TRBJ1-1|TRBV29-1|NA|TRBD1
TGCAGCGTGGGGCAGGGGGCGGTGAACACTGAAGCTTTCTTT
CSVGQGAVNTEAFF
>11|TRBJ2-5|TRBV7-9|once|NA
TGTGCCAGCAGCTTGGGAAAGACCCAGTACTTC
CASSLGKTQYF
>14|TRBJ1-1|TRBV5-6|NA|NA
TGTGCCAGCAGGCCCGGACAGTCGTGGCTGGAAGCTTTCTTT
CASRPGQSWLEAFF
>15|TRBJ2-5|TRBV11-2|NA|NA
TGTGCCAGCAGCCCCGGGACATCTAGGGGAGAGACCCAGTACTTC
CASSPGTSRGETQYF
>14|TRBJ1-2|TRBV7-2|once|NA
TGTGCCAGCAGCTTAGCAGGGGGTGTCTATGGCTACACCTTC
CASSLAGGVYGYTF
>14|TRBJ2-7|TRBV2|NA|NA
TGTGCCAGCGATCTGGCAGGGGGGGCCTACGAGCAGTACTTC
CASDLAGGAYEQYF
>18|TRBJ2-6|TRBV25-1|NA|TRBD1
TGTGCCAGCGGGAGGACAGGGGGTCCCCTCTCTGGGGCCAACGTCCTGACTTTC
CASGRTGGPLSGANVLTF
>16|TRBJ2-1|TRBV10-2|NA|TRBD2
TGCGCCAGCAGTGAGAGGGGACTAGCGGGATATGTTGAGCAGTTCTTC
CASSERGLAGYVEQFF
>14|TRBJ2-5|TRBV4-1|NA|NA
TGCGCCAGCAGCCACCGTATGGGCCAAGAGACCCAGTACTTC
CASSHRMGQETQYF
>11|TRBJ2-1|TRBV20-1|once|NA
TGCAGTGCTAGACAGTACAATGAGCAGTTCTTC
CSARQYNEQFF
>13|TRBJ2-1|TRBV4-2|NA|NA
TGTGCCAGCGGCGGAAATTCTTACAATGAGCAGTTCTTC
CASGGNSYNEQFF
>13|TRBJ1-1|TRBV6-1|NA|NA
TGTGCCAGCAGTGAAAAGGGGAACACTGAAGCTTTCTTT
CASSEKGNTEAFF
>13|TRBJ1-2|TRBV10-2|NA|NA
TGCGCCAGCAGCGCCGGCGGGGGCGATGGCTACACCTTC
CASSAGGGDGYTF
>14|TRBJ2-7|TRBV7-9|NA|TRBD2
TGTGCCACTACCTCTAGCGGAAGGACCAGAGAGCAGTACTTC
CATTSSGRTREQYF
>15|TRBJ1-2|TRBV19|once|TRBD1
TGTGCCAGTAGTCCGACGGACAGGGGGGACTATGGCTACACCTTC
CASSPTDRGDYGYTF
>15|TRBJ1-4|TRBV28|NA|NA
TGTGCCAGCAGTTTATGGGGCTCAACTAATGAAAAACTGTTTTTT
CASSLWGSTNEKLFF
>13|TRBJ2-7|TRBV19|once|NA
TGTGCCAGTAGTATCTCGGTAGACTACGAGCAGTACTTC
CASSISVDYEQYF
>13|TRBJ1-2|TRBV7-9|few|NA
TGTGCCAGCAGCTCCCGGGCTAACTATGGCTACACCTTC
CASSSRANYGYTF
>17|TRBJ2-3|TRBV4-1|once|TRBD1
TGCGCCAGCAGCCAAGATGTCCGGGACAGGGCCTCAGATACGCAGTATTTT
CASSQDVRDRASDTQYF
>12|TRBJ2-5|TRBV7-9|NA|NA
TGTGCCAGCAGCCCAGGGCCGGGGACCCAGTACTTC
CASSPGPGTQYF
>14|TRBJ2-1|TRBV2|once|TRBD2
TGTGCCAGCAGTAGCGGGAGGGCCCTCGGTGAGCAGTTCTTC
CASSSGRALGEQFF
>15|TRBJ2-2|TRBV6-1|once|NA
TGTGCCAGCAGCTCTACAGGGACGAACACCGGGGAGCTGTTTTTT
CASSSTGTNTGELFF
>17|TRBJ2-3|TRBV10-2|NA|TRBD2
TGCGCCAGCAGTGAGGGGACTAGCTGGGTAGGCACAGATACGCAGTATTTT
CASSEGTSWVGTDTQYF
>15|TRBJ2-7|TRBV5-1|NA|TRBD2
TGCGCCAGCAGCCAACCGGGACTAGGGGCCGGCGAGCAGTACTTC
CASSQPGLGAGEQYF
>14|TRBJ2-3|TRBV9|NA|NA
TGTGCCAGCAGCGTAGAATTGGGCACAGATACGCAGTATTTT
CASSVELGTDTQYF
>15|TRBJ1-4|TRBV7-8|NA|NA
TGTGCCAGCAGCCAGGGACGGGCAACTAATGAAAAACTGTTTTTT
CASSQGRATNEKLFF
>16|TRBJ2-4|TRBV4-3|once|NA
TGCGCCAGCAGCCAGGGCAGGGATGGAGCCAAAAACATTCAGTACTTC
CASSQGRDGAKNIQYF
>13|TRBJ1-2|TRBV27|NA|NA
TGTGCCAGCAGTACGACAGGATCTGGAAGCTACACCTTC
CASSTTGSGSYTF
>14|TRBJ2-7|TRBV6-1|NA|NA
TGTGCCAGCAGTGAAGCGCCCATCTCCTACGAGCAGTACTTC
CASSEAPISYEQYF
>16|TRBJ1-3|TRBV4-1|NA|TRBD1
TGCGCCAGCAGCCGGGGACAGGGCCCCTCTGGAAACACCATATATTTT
CASSRGQGPSGNTIYF
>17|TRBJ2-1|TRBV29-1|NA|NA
TGCAGCGCCAAAGGGACCACACAACCGGGCCGCTACAATGAGCAGTTCTTC
CSAKGTTQPGRYNEQFF
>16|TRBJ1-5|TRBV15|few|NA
TGTGCCACCAGCAGGGGATCAGGGATTGGGGCCGAGCCCCAGCATTTT
CATSRGSGIGAEPQHF
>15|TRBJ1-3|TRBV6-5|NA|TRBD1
TGTGCCAGCAGCCTACAGGGGTTCTCTGGAAACACCATATATTTT
CASSLQGFSGNTIYF
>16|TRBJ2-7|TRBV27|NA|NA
TGTGCCAGCAGTTTTATGAGAGGGAGCGAATCCTACGAGCAGTACTTC
CASSFMRGSESYEQYF
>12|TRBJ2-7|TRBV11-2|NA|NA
TGTGCCAGCAGCTTAGATGGGGAAGGGCAGTACTTC
CASSLDGEGQYF